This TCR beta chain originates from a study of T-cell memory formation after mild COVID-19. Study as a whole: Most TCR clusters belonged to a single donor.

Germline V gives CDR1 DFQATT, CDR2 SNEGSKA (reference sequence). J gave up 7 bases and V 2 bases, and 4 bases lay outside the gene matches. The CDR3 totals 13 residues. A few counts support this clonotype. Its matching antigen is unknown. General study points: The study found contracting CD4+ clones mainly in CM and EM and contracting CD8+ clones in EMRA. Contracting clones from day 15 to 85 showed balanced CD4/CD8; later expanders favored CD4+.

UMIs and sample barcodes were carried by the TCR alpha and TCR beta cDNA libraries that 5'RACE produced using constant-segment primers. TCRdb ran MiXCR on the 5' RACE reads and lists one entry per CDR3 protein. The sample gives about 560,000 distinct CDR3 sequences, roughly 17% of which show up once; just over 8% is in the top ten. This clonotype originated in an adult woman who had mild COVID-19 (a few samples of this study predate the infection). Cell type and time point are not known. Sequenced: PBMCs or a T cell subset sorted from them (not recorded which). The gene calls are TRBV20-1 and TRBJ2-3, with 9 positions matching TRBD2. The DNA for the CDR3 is TGCAGTGCTAGAAGTAGCGGGAGCTATACGCAGTATTTT. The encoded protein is CSARSSGSYTQYF.